This is a list of T cell receptor beta chains from one sample in a study of CD8 T cells in ankylosing spondylitis. TCRdb called the 5' RACE reads again in MiXCR, with one record for every CDR3 protein. Here the sample spans roughly 230,000 distinct CDR3 sequences, roughly 10% being singletons. The specimen was blood, either unsorted or a sorted T cell fraction (not recorded which). Every receptor here comes from a male donor with ankylosing spondylitis or in good health (not recorded which). The CDR3 runs from the conserved cysteine through the conserved F or W. A D gene is named only where the DNA matches it firmly. Rows give clone size only sometimes, using once, few, many, or a class for an expanded clone.

size,V,D,J,DNA,CDR3
many,TRBV9,-,TRBJ2-5,TGTGCCAGCAGCGTAGCCGGACAGCCAGGAGGAGAGACCCAGTACTTC,CASSVAGQPGGETQYF
many,TRBV29-1,-,TRBJ2-2,TGCAGCGCCGAGGGCCTACGGGGCTCGAACACCGGGGAGCTGTTTTTT,CSAEGLRGSNTGELFF
many,TRBV6-5,TRBD2,TRBJ2-7,TGTGCCAGCAGTTCGCAAGCGGGGGCGGGCGGCTACGAGCAGTACTTC,CASSSQAGAGGYEQYF
-,TRBV3-1,-,TRBJ1-1,TGTGCCAGCAGCCGTCTTGGGGGGGGCTCGGGCACTGAAGCTTTCTTT,CASSRLGGGSGTEAFF
few,TRBV27,-,TRBJ1-1,TGTGCCAGCAGTTCATCACATCTCACTGAAGCTTTCTTT,CASSSSHLTEAFF
many,TRBV3-1,TRBD1,TRBJ1-4,TGTGCCAGCAGCACCCGGGACAGGAGGGATGAAAAACTGTTTTTT,CASSTRDRRDEKLFF
many,TRBV3-1,TRBD1,TRBJ1-5,TGTGCCAGCAGCCAGACAGGGTTAGAGCAGCCCCAGCATTTT,CASSQTGLEQPQHF
many,TRBV3-1,-,TRBJ2-3,TGTGCCAGCAGCCCGGGAAGGGATACGCAGTATTTT,CASSPGRDTQYF
many,TRBV20-1,-,TRBJ2-7,TGCAGTGCTGCCCGGGACCACGAGCAGTACTTC,CSAARDHEQYF
few,TRBV7-9,TRBD2,TRBJ2-1,TGTGCCAGCAGCTTAGTACTAGCGGCGTACAATGAGCAGTTCTTC,CASSLVLAAYNEQFF
many,TRBV6-5,-,TRBJ2-1,TGTGCCAGCAGTTCCCGTGGTAGTATCGGGGAGCAGTTCTTC,CASSSRGSIGEQFF
many,TRBV14,-,TRBJ2-3,TGTGCCAGCAGCTCGGAGCAGGGGGGCCTCACAGATACGCAGTATTTT,CASSSEQGGLTDTQYF
many,TRBV20-1,TRBD1,TRBJ1-1,TGCAGTGCTGGGGAGACAGGGGCCGCGGAACGGAACACTGAAGCTTTCTTT,CSAGETGAAERNTEAFF
few,TRBV4-1,-,TRBJ2-7,TGCGCCAGCAGCCAAGATCGGGGAGATTACGAGCAGTACTTC,CASSQDRGDYEQYF
-,TRBV2,TRBD1,TRBJ2-7,TGTGCCAGCTTCCGGGACAGGGGGATCGAGCAGTACTTC,CASFRDRGIEQYF
many,TRBV5-1,-,TRBJ1-2,TGCGCCAGCAGCCTCCGAGACACCTATGGCTACACCTTC,CASSLRDTYGYTF
many,TRBV6-1,-,TRBJ2-3,TGTGCCAGCAGTAGCGCAGGGTTCACAGATACGCAGTATTTT,CASSSAGFTDTQYF
many,TRBV5-1,-,TRBJ2-7,TGCGCCAGCCAGTCCGGCAGTCTCTCCTACGAGCAGTACTTC,CASQSGSLSYEQYF
many,TRBV20-1,-,TRBJ1-4,TGCAGTGCCCCCGACAGGACAACTAATGAAAAACTGTTTTTT,CSAPDRTTNEKLFF
few,TRBV2,-,TRBJ2-2,TGTGCCAGCAGGACTGGAGGGGCCGCGACCGGGGAGCTGTTTTTT,CASRTGGAATGELFF
many,TRBV4-1,-,TRBJ1-5,TGCGCCAGCAGCCCCCCAGGCTCCGGACAGCCCCAGCATTTT,CASSPPGSGQPQHF
-,TRBV4-1,-,TRBJ2-7,TGCGCCAGCAGCCAAATTACAGGGTGGAGAGGCGAGCAGTACTTC,CASSQITGWRGEQYF
-,TRBV3-1,-,TRBJ2-1,TGTGCCAGCACCCAAGTCGAACTAGGGTCTCTGGACAGTGAGCAGTTCTTC,CASTQVELGSLDSEQFF
few,TRBV20-1,TRBD1,TRBJ2-1,TGCAGTGCTAGGGCAACAGGGGGCGATTCTAGGGAGCAGTTCTTC,CSARATGGDSREQFF
few,TRBV7-9,-,TRBJ1-1,TGTGCCAGCAGGATAGGACATTTGAACACTGAAGCTTTCTTT,CASRIGHLNTEAFF
many,TRBV10-3,-,TRBJ1-4,TGTGCCATCAGTGAGTCGGCCCTCGGGGGGGAAAAACTGTTTTTT,CAISESALGGEKLFF
many,TRBV2,-,TRBJ2-5,TGTGCCACCCAGCTCGGGGAGACCCAGTACTTC,CATQLGETQYF
once,TRBV7-2,TRBD1,TRBJ2-2,TGTGCCAGCAGCCCTGGACAGGGGGCAGGGATCGGGGAGCTGTTTTTT,CASSPGQGAGIGELFF
-,TRBV20-1,TRBD1,TRBJ1-6,TGCAGTGCTAGGAGGACAGGGGCGGAATCACCCCTCCACTTT,CSARRTGAESPLHF
many,TRBV20-1,-,TRBJ2-1,TGCAGTGCTAGAGGGGGCCTTAGGGGGTCCTACAATGAGCAGTTCTTC,CSARGGLRGSYNEQFF
-,TRBV20-1,-,TRBJ1-6,TGCAGTGCTAAAGGCCCCGGCGGGGAGAATTCACCCCTCCACTTT,CSAKGPGGENSPLHF
many,TRBV6-4,TRBD1,TRBJ2-2,TGTGCCAGCAGCCCCACCCCTGACAGGGTGGTCGGGGAGCTGTTTTTT,CASSPTPDRVVGELFF
many,TRBV2,-,TRBJ1-1,TGTGCCAGCAGTACCGGCCGAAGTGGTGAAGCTTTCTTT,CASSTGRSGEAFF
many,TRBV5-1,-,TRBJ1-6,TGCGCCAGCAGCTCGGGGACTCAGGGACCGACTAATTCACCCCTCCACTTT,CASSSGTQGPTNSPLHF
many,TRBV11-2,-,TRBJ2-5,TGTGCCAGCAGCTTCGAGGGCGGACTACAAGAGACCCAGTACTTC,CASSFEGGLQETQYF
many,TRBV29-1,-,TRBJ2-1,TGCAGCGTTGTCGGGCTAAATGAGCAGTTCTTC,CSVVGLNEQFF
-,TRBV4-2,TRBD1,TRBJ1-3,TGTGCCAGCAGCCAAGACCGGACAGGCTTCTCTGGAAACACCATATATTTT,CASSQDRTGFSGNTIYF
many,TRBV5-1,TRBD1,TRBJ2-7,TGCGCCAGCAGCTTGGGGGACAGATCATACTCCTACGAGCAGTACTTC,CASSLGDRSYSYEQYF
many,TRBV5-1,TRBD1,TRBJ2-7,TGCGCCAGCAGCTTGGGGACAGGGGAGGACGAGCAGTACTTC,CASSLGTGEDEQYF
many,TRBV3-1,TRBD1,TRBJ2-7,TGTGCCAGCAGCCCAGGGGGCTCTACCTTCTCCTACGAGCAGTACTTC,CASSPGGSTFSYEQYF
many,TRBV6-5,-,TRBJ2-7,TGTGCCAGCAGTTACCTCCAACAGGTCTCCTACGAGCAGTACTTC,CASSYLQQVSYEQYF
many,TRBV14,-,TRBJ2-7,TGCGCCAGCAGCCAAGGTCGGGGGCGCTACGAGCAGTACTTC,CASSQGRGRYEQYF
many,TRBV5-1,-,TRBJ2-2,TGCGCCAGCAGCTGGACAGACACCGGGGAGCTGTTTTTT,CASSWTDTGELFF
many,TRBV10-3,-,TRBJ2-1,TGTGCCAGCGGACAGAACCAATACAATGAGCAGTTCTTC,CASGQNQYNEQFF
many,TRBV5-1,-,TRBJ2-5,TGCGCCAGCAGTCGCCGACAGAATCAAGAGACCCAGTACTTC,CASSRRQNQETQYF
many,TRBV5-1,-,TRBJ2-3,TGCGCCAGCAGCGCGACCAGCACAGATACGCAGTATTTT,CASSATSTDTQYF
-,TRBV20-1,TRBD2,TRBJ2-5,TGCAGTGCTATTAGGACTAGCGGGGCCAAAGAGACCCAGTACTTC,CSAIRTSGAKETQYF
few,TRBV7-2,TRBD2,TRBJ2-3,TGTGCCAGCAGCTCCCGGCGGGGGACCACTAGCACAGATACGCAGTATTTT,CASSSRRGTTSTDTQYF
once,TRBV10-3,-,TRBJ2-1,TGTGCCATCAGCTCCGTCCTTCCCGGCACGGCGTCCTACAATGAGCAGTTCTTC,CAISSVLPGTASYNEQFF
many,TRBV20-1,TRBD1,TRBJ2-1,TGCAGTGCCTACGGACAGGGCAATGAGCAGTTCTTC,CSAYGQGNEQFF
many,TRBV4-1,-,TRBJ1-1,TGCGCCAGCAGCCAAACGACAGGGAACACTGAAGCTTTCTTT,CASSQTTGNTEAFF
many,TRBV5-6,-,TRBJ1-1,TGTGCCAGCAGCGTGCGCTTCCGGGACACTGAAGCTTTCTTT,CASSVRFRDTEAFF
many,TRBV10-3,-,TRBJ2-5,TGTGCCATCAGTTCCCCTCCGGCCCAGTACTTC,CAISSPPAQYF
-,TRBV20-1,-,TRBJ1-1,TGCAGTGCTAGGGGCCGGCGATGGAACACTGAAGCTTTCTTT,CSARGRRWNTEAFF
many,TRBV7-9,-,TRBJ2-3,TGTGCCAGCAGGGAGGGGAGCGTCGCAGATACGCAGTATTTT,CASREGSVADTQYF